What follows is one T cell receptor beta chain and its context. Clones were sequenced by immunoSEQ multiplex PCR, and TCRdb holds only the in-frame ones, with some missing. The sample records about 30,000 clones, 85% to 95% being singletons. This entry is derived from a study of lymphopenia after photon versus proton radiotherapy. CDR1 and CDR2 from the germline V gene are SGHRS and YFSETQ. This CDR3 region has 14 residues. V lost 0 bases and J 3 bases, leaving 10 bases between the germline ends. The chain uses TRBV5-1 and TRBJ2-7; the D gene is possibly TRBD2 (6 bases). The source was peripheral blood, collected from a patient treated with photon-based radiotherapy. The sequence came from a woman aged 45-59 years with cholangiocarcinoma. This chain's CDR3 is CASSLGPGVYEQYF. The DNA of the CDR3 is TGCGCCAGCAGCTTGGGCCCGGGGGTCTACGAGCAGTACTTC.